These 18 T cell receptor beta chains were all obtained from the same sample, sequenced in a study of blood T cell repertoires in COVID-19. Here immunoSEQ multiplex PCR was the method, and the copy in TCRdb shows in-frame clones only, minus some. The sample consists of about 99,000 clones, around nine tenths of them appearing once. Sequencing input: peripheral blood. These receptors came from a woman over 75 in a cohort sampled during active COVID-19.

This clone was picked up one time. V gene TRBV5-5 combines with J gene TRBJ1-2, with D possibly TRBD1 on 6 matching bases. Between the trimmed V and J ends, which lost 4 bases and 1 base, there was a span of 17 bases. Germline CDR1 SGHKS, CDR2 YYEKEE (reference sequence). This CDR3 is 16 amino acids long. Written as DNA, the CDR3 is TGTGCCAGCAGCCCTGCACAGGGAGGGGTTAACTATGGCTACACCTTC. It encodes CASSPAQGGVNYGYTF.

The CDR3 DNA is TGCAGCGTGATAACAGGGGGCAAGGCCGGGGAGCTGTTTTTT. The encoded protein is CSVITGGKAGELFF. The V and J genes are TRBV29-1 and TRBJ2-2, with 9 bases fitting TRBD1. CDR1 is SQVTM, CDR2 ANQGSEA, per germline. With 6 bases clipped from V and 6 bases from J, the junction kept 8 bases outside the gene matches. The CDR3 totals 14 residues.

The gene calls are TRBV5-6 and TRBJ2-5; D might be TRBD2 (6 bases). V was trimmed by 1 base and J by 1 base, leaving 11 bases between them. Germline V gene sequence: CDR1 SGHDT, CDR2 YYEEEE. The CDR3 consists of 15 residues. For the CDR3, the DNA is TGTGCCAGCAGCTTGACGGAGGGGTCCCAAGAGACCCAGTACTTC. It codes for CASSLTEGSQETQYF.

Relative to its sample, this clone is large. The chain employs TRBV4-2 and TRBJ2-7, with 7 bases lining up with TRBD2. This CDR3 has 15 residues. CDR1 and CDR2 from the germline V gene are LGHNA and YNFKEQ. Trimming removed 1 base from V and 3 bases from J; junction bases left unmatched: 6. The DNA for the CDR3 is TGTGCCAGCAGCCAAGTACTAGCGAGCTACTACGAGCAGTACTTC. Its protein product is CASSQVLASYYEQYF.

This clone was seen once. The V call is TRBV10-3, the J call TRBJ1-4; D may be TRBD1 (5 bases). V was cut by 0 bases and J by 5 bases, with 13 bases left in between. The CDR3 runs to 16 residues. Germline V gives CDR1 ENHRY, CDR2 SYGVKD. CDR3 loop: CAISESRRGVNEKLFF. As DNA, the CDR3 is TGTGCCATCAGTGAGTCGCGACGGGGGGTCAATGAAAAACTGTTTTTT.

The table lists this clone with a few counts. V and J are TRBV3-1 (or the pseudogene TRBV3-2) and TRBJ1-5; weak D call: TRBD1 (5 bases). The V and J ends lost 2 bases and 7 bases respectively, with 12 bases between them. The CDR3 is made up of 14 amino acids. The germline V gene has CDR1 LGHDT and CDR2 YNNKEL (reference sequence). As DNA, the CDR3 is TGTGCCAGCAGCCAATCAGGGTCGCGGCAGCCCCAGCATTTT. Translation gives CASSQSGSRQPQHF.

The genes are TRBV18 and TRBJ1-3; the match to TRBD1 covers 9 bases. This CDR3 contains 14 residues. Germline V lookup: CDR1 KGHSH, CDR2 LQKENI. The ends lost 3 bases at V and 3 bases at J; junction bases unmatched: 0. CDR3: CASSPDRGGNTIYF. CDR3 nucleotides: TGTGCCAGCTCACCGGACAGGGGTGGAAACACCATATATTTT.

V and J are TRBV14 and TRBJ1-3; D not resolved. This CDR3 is built from 14 residues. With 5 bases removed from V and 1 base from J, the gap between germline ends came to 9 bases. Per germline, CDR1 SGHDN and CDR2 FVKESK. The CDR3 is CASSFDTSGNTIYF. CDR3 bases: TGTGCCAGCAGCTTCGACACTTCTGGAAACACCATATATTTT.

This chain connects TRBV18 to TRBJ2-1, with D perhaps TRBD1 (5 bases). V gave up 4 bases and J gave up 7 bases, with 11 bases separating them. The CDR3 spans 13 residues. Per germline, CDR1 KGHSH and CDR2 LQKENI. This CDR3 is CASSHSRVNEQFF. The CDR3 DNA follows: TGTGCCAGCTCACATAGCAGGGTTAATGAGCAGTTCTTC.

The chain joins TRBV25-1 to TRBJ2-3, with D possibly being TRBD2 (7 bases). The V end was cut by 4 bases, the J end by 7 bases, with 21 bases between. CDR1 is MGHDK, CDR2 SYGVNS, per germline. The CDR3 consists of 16 residues. DNA for the CDR3: TGTGCCAGCAGTGCGGGGGGCAGGGTTTTATCAAATACGCAGTATTTT. Its protein is CASSAGGRVLSNTQYF.

The rearrangement joins TRBV5-6 to TRBJ1-3; TRBD1 might be the D (6 bases). The V end lost 3 bases, the J end lost 4 bases, and 11 bases lay between the germline ends. The CDR3 is 14 residues long. Germline-derived CDR1 and CDR2 are SGHDT and YYEEEE. The CDR3 DNA reads TGTGCCAGCAGCTCCTTGGGGGCCGGAAACACCATATATTTT. Translated: CASSSLGAGNTIYF.

The chain couples TRBV15 to TRBJ2-3; 7 bases map to TRBD1. CDR3 length: 18 residues. Germline-derived CDR1 and CDR2 are LNHNV and YYDKDF (reference sequence). J was trimmed by 8 bases and V by 0 bases; bases with no gene match: 17. CDR3 nucleotides: TGTGCCACCAGCAGAGACAGCGGCCGGACAGGTCCCCTCATTACGCAGTATTTT. The encoded protein is CATSRDSGRTGPLITQYF. Complete variable domain (other parts from reference TRBV15 and TRBJ2-3): DAMVIQNPRYQVTQFGKPVTLSCSQTLNHNVMYWYQQKSSQAPKLLFHYYDKDFNNEADTPDNFQSRRPNTSFCFLDIRSPGLGDTAMYLCATSRDSGRTGPLITQYFGPGTRLTVL.

The chain carries TRBV18 and TRBJ1-2; 9 nucleotides align to TRBD1. The CDR3 runs to 14 residues. Germline trimming cut 3 bases from V and 2 bases from J; bases unmatched to any gene: 1. The germline V gene has CDR1 KGHSH and CDR2 LQKENI. This chain's CDR3 is CASSPGTGNYGYTF. The CDR3 DNA follows: TGTGCCAGCTCACCCGGGACAGGGAACTATGGCTACACCTTC.

The chain uses TRBV27 and TRBJ2-1; no clear D gene. Trimming left V 4 bases short and J 6 bases short, with 13 bases between. CDR1 MNHEY and CDR2 SMNVEV come from the germline V gene (reference sequence). The CDR3 is 14 residues long. DNA for the CDR3: TGTGCCAGCAGTTCCGGCATTTCGGGCAATGAGCAGTTCTTC. The encoded protein is CASSSGISGNEQFF.

The rearrangement links TRBV28 to TRBJ2-7, with D maybe TRBD2 (6 bases). V shed 8 bases and J shed 7 bases, with 6 bases lying between them. The germline CDR1 and CDR2 sequences are MDHEN and SYDVKM. This CDR3 has 9 amino acids. For the CDR3, the DNA is TGTGCCAGCGGGAGGGAGCAGTACTTC. Amino acid sequence: CASGREQYF.

The J gene is TRBJ2-1, the V gene TRBV4-1; 10 bases agree with TRBD1. This CDR3 contains 16 residues. V trimming: 4 bases; J trimming: 6 bases; junction bases outside the gene matches: 9. Germline CDR1 reads MGHRA; CDR2 reads YSYEKL. The CDR3 here is CASSPLARTGGNEQFF. Here the CDR3 DNA reads TGCGCCAGCAGCCCCCTGGCGAGGACAGGGGGCAATGAGCAGTTCTTC.

The genes are TRBV3-1 (or the pseudogene TRBV3-2) and TRBJ1-3; 7 bases are a match to TRBD1. V lost 1 base and J lost 4; bases outside the gene matches: 4. CDR1 is LGHDT and CDR2 is YNNKEL in the germline V gene (reference sequence). CDR3 size: 15 residues. CDR3 loop: CASSQGGTAGNTIYF. CDR3 nucleotide sequence: TGTGCCAGCAGCCAAGGGGGGACAGCAGGAAACACCATATATTTT.

The chain employs TRBV20-1 and TRBJ1-5, with TRBD1 matching over 10 bases. Trimming at V came to 3 bases and at J to 1 base, leaving 9 bases not matched to a gene. This CDR3 has 17 amino acids. CDR1 DFQATT and CDR2 SNEGSKA come from the germline V gene (reference sequence). CDR3 bases: TGCAGTGCTAGTGGGACAGGGGCCGGCCGGAGCAATCAGCCCCAGCATTTT. This encodes CSASGTGAGRSNQPQHF.